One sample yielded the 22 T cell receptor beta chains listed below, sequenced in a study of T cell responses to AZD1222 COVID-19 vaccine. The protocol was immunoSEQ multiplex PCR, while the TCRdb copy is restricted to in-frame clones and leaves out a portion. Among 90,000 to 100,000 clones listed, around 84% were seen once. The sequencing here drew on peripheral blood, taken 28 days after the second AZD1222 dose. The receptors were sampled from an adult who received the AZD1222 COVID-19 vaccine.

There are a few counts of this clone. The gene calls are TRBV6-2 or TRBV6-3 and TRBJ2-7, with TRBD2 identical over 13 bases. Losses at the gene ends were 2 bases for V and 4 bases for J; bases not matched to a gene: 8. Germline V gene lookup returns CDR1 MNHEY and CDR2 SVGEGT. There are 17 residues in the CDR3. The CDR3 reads CASSYRTSGGRVYEQYF. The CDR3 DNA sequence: TGTGCCAGCAGTTACAGGACTAGCGGGGGACGCGTTTACGAGCAGTACTTC.

In nucleotides, the CDR3 is TGTGCCAGCAGCCAACTTCCGACCAATGGCTACACCTTC. Protein product: CASSQLPTNGYTF. The chain joins TRBV9 to TRBJ1-2; D gene unclear. This CDR3 spans 13 amino acids. Germline CDR1 SGDLS, CDR2 YYNGEE. V dropped 4 bases and J dropped 6 bases, with 13 bases sitting between them.

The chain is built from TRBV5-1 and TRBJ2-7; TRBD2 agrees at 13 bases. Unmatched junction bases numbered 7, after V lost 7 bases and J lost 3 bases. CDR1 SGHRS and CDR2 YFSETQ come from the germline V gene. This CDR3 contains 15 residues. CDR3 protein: CASYRGTSGNYEQYF. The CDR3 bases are TGCGCCAGCTACAGGGGGACTAGCGGGAACTACGAGCAGTACTTC.

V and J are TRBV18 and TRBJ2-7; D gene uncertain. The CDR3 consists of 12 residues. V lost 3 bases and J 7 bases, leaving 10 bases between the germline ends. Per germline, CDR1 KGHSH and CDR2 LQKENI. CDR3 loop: CASSPVSREQYF. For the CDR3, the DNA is TGTGCCAGCTCACCGGTTTCGCGGGAGCAGTACTTC.

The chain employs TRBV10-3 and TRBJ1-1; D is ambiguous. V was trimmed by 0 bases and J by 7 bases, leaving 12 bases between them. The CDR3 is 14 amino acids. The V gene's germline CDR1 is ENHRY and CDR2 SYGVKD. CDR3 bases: TGTGCCATCAGTGAGTCGACTACAGCTGATGAAGCTTTCTTT. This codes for CAISESTTADEAFF.

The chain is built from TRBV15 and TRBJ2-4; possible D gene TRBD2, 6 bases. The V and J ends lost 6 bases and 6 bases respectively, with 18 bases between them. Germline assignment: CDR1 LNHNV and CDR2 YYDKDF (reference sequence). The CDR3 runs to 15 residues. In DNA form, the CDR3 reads TGTGCCACCAGGGCGGAGGGTAGGGGCTCAAACATTCAGTACTTC. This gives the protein CATRAEGRGSNIQYF.

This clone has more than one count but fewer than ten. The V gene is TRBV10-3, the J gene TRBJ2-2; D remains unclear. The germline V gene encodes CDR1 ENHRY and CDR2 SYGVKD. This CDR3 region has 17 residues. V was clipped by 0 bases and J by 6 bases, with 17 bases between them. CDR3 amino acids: CAISESDTRSGPGELFF. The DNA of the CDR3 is TGTGCCATCAGTGAGTCCGACACACGGTCGGGTCCCGGGGAGCTGTTTTTT.

The CDR3 sequence is CASSDPGLAKNIQYF. The DNA for the CDR3 is TGTGCCAGTAGTGACCCGGGACTAGCCAAAAACATTCAGTACTTC. V usage is TRBV19 and J usage is TRBJ2-4, with D possibly TRBD2 on 6 matching bases. This CDR3 region has 15 residues. The V end lost 5 bases, the J end lost 0 bases, and 11 bases lay between the germline ends. CDR1 is LNHDA and CDR2 is SQIVND in the germline V gene (reference sequence).

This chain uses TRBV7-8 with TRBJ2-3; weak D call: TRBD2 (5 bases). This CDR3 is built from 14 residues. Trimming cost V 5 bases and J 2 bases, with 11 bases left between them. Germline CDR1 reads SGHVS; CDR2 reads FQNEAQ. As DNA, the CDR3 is TGTGCCAGCAGCCCCGGACTTGACACAGATACGCAGTATTTT. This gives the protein CASSPGLDTDTQYF.

CDR3: CASSLTRLVSGAEQYF. DNA of the CDR3: TGTGCCAGCAGCTTAACTAGACTAGTTAGTGGGGCCGAGCAGTACTTC. The rearrangement joins TRBV7-2 to TRBJ2-7; maybe TRBD2 (6 bases). The CDR3 loop spans 16 amino acids. The V end lost 2 bases, the J end lost 6 bases, and 20 bases lay between the germline ends. Germline V gene sequence: CDR1 SGHTA, CDR2 FQGNSA.

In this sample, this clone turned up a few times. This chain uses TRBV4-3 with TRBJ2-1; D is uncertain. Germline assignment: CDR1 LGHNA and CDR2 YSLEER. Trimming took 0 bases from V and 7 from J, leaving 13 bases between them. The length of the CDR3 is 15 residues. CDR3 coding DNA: TGCGCCAGCAGCCAAGACTTGTCATCTCGGAATGAGCAGTTCTTC. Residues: CASSQDLSSRNEQFF.

The CDR3 nucleotides read TGTGCCAGTAGGACCGGGGGGTCTGGCACCGGGGAGCTGTTTTTT. The encoded protein is CASRTGGSGTGELFF. The chain joins TRBV19 to TRBJ2-2, with TRBD2 identical over 7 bases. V was clipped by 6 bases and J by 4 bases; unmatched bases: 8. This CDR3 spans 15 amino acids. CDR1 is LNHDA and CDR2 is SQIVND in the germline V gene (reference sequence).

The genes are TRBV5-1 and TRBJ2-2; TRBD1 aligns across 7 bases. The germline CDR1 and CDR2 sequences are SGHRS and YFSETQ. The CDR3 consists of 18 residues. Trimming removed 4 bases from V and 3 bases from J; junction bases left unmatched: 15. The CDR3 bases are TGCGCCAGCAGCGAACTTTATACCGGGACAGTCGACACCGGGGAGCTGTTTTTT. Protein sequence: CASSELYTGTVDTGELFF.

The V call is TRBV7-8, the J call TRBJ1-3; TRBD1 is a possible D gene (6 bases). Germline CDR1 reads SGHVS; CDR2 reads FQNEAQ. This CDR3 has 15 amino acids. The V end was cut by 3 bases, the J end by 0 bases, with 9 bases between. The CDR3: CASSLDRSSGNTIYF. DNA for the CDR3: TGTGCCAGCAGCTTGGACAGAAGCTCTGGAAACACCATATATTTT. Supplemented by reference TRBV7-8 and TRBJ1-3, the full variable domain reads GAGVSQSPRYKVAKRGQDVALRCDPISGHVSLFWYQQALGQGPEFLTYFQNEAQLDKSGLPSDRFFAERPEGSVSTLKIQRTQQEDSAVYLCASSLDRSSGNTIYFGEGSWLTVV.

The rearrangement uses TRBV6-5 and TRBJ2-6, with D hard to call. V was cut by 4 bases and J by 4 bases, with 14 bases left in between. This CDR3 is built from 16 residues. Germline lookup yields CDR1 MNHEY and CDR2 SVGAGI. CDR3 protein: CASSLSGPRGANVLTF. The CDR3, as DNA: TGTGCCAGCAGTTTGTCAGGACCGCGGGGGGCCAACGTCCTGACTTTC.

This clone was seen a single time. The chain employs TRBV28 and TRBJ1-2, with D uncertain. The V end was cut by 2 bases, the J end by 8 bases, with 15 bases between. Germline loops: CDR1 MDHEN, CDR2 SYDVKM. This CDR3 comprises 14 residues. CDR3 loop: CASSLRPSGLGYTF. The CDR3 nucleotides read TGTGCCAGCAGTTTAAGACCGAGCGGGTTGGGCTACACCTTC.

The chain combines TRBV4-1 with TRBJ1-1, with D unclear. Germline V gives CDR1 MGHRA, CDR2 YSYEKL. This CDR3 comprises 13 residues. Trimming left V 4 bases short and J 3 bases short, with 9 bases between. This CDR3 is CASSPVLDTEAFF. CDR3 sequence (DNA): TGCGCCAGCAGCCCCGTTCTGGACACTGAAGCTTTCTTT.

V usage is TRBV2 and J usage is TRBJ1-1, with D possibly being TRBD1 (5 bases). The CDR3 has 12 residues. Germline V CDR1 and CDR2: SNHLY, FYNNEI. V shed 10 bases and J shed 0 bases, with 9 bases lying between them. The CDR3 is CATRQLNTEAFF. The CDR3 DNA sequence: TGTGCCACCCGACAGTTGAACACTGAAGCTTTCTTT.

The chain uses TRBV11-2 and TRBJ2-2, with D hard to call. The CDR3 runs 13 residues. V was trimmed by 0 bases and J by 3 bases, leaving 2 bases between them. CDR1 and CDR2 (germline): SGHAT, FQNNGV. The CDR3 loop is CASSLEYTGELFF. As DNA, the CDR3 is TGTGCCAGCAGCTTAGAGTACACCGGGGAGCTGTTTTTT.

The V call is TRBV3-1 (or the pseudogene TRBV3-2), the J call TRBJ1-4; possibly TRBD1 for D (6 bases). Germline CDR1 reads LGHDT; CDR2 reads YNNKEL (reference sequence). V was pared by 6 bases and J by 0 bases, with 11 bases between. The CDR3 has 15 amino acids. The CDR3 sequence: CASRPPGATNEKLFF. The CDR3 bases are TGTGCCAGCAGACCCCCAGGGGCAACTAATGAAAAACTGTTTTTT.

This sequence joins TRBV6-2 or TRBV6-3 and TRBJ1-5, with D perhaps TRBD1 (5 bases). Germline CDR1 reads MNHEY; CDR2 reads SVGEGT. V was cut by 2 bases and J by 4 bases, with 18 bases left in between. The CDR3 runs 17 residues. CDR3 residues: CASSYGASSQLNQPQHF. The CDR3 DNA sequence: TGTGCCAGCAGTTACGGGGCAAGTTCCCAATTAAATCAGCCCCAGCATTTT.

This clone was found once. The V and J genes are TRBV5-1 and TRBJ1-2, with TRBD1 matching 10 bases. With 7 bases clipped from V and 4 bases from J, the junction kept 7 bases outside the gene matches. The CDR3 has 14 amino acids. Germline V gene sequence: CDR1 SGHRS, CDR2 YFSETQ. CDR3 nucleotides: TGCGCCAGCGGATTCGGGACAGGGGCCTATGGCTACACCTTC. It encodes CASGFGTGAYGYTF.